These 26 T cell receptor beta chains were sequenced from one sample in a study of T cell changes during pregnancy in multiple sclerosis. Profiling relied on immunoSEQ multiplex PCR, and the TCRdb table lists in-frame clones only, not all of them. Counted here are tens of thousands of clones, about 94% occurring once; the ten biggest clones make up about 1%. Specimen: peripheral blood, collected in the second trimester of pregnancy. The receptors were sampled from a female donor in good health, enrolled as a control in a pregnancy study.

The chain joins TRBV2 to TRBJ2-5; 10 bases fit TRBD2. V shed 7 bases, J shed 5 bases, and the junction held 4 bases outside the gene matches. The CDR3 is 13 amino acids. In germline, CDR1 is SNHLY, CDR2 FYNNEI. The CDR3 nucleotides are TGTGCCAGCATAGCGGGAGGTTATGAGACCCAGTACTTC. Its translation: CASIAGGYETQYF.

This clone turned up a few times. CDR3 sequence (DNA): TGTGCCAGCAGTGAATTGGGGGAGGAGGACTATGGCTACACCTTC. Its protein product is CASSELGEEDYGYTF. V and J are TRBV2 and TRBJ1-2; D is perhaps TRBD1 (5 bases). From germline, CDR1 is SNHLY and CDR2 FYNNEI. This CDR3 comprises 15 residues. V shed 2 bases and J shed 3 bases, with 13 bases lying between them.

This clone was seen just once. The chain combines TRBV28 with TRBJ2-7; D is undetermined. Germline V gene sequence: CDR1 MDHEN, CDR2 SYDVKM. Between the trimmed V and J ends, which lost 5 bases and 0 bases, there was a span of 17 bases. This CDR3 has 16 amino acids. The CDR3 spells CASSPLVHLGSYEQYF. DNA for the CDR3: TGTGCCAGCAGTCCATTAGTCCACCTAGGCTCCTACGAGCAGTACTTC.

The chain is built from TRBV6-5 and TRBJ1-1; D gene uncertain. Between the trimmed V and J ends, which lost 6 bases and 1 base, there was a span of 12 bases. The CDR3 totals 14 residues. Germline loops: CDR1 MNHEY, CDR2 SVGAGI. CDR3 in amino acids: CASRYDTANTEAFF. Here the CDR3 DNA reads TGTGCCAGCAGGTATGATACAGCGAACACTGAAGCTTTCTTT.

V and J are TRBV5-4 and TRBJ1-2, with D tentatively TRBD1 (5 bases). This CDR3 is built from 14 residues. Germline CDR1 reads SGHNT; CDR2 reads YYREEE (reference sequence). Trimming left V 1 base short and J 5 bases short, with 12 bases between. In DNA form, the CDR3 reads TGTGCCAGCAGCTTGAGACAGACCCTATATGGCTACACCTTC. Translated: CASSLRQTLYGYTF. The variable domain in full, completed from reference TRBV5-4 and TRBJ1-2, reads ETGVTQSPTHLIKTRGQQVTLRCSSQSGHNTVSWYQQALGQGPQFIFQYYREEENGRGNFPPRFSGLQFPNYSSELNVNALELDDSALYLCASSLRQTLYGYTFGSGTRLTVV.

The chain is built from TRBV11-3 and TRBJ2-1; the match to TRBD2 covers 8 bases. This CDR3 has 16 amino acids. In germline, CDR1 is SGHNT, CDR2 YENEEA. J gave up 10 bases and V 4 bases, and 15 bases lay outside the gene matches. CDR3 DNA: TGTGCCAGCAGCTCGAGGGGTGGGGCAACTAGCGGAGAGCAGTTCTTC. Amino acids: CASSSRGGATSGEQFF.

CDR3 amino acids: CASNAGLGTEAFF. The CDR3 region has the DNA TGTGCCAGCAATGCGGGACTGGGAACTGAAGCTTTCTTT. The chain combines TRBV6-5 with TRBJ1-1; a weak D match, TRBD1 (5 bases). The V and J ends lost 7 bases and 5 bases respectively, with 14 bases between them. The CDR3 contains 13 residues. From germline, CDR1 is MNHEY and CDR2 SVGAGI.

The chain combines TRBV19 with TRBJ1-5; possible D gene TRBD1, 5 bases. There are 14 residues in the CDR3. CDR1 and CDR2 from the germline V gene are LNHDA and SQIVND (reference sequence). Trimming cost V 6 bases and J 8 bases, with 17 bases left between them. The CDR3 region is CASSQPGGVKPQHF. CDR3 DNA sequence: TGTGCCAGTAGCCAACCTGGGGGGGTCAAGCCCCAGCATTTT.

This clone was recorded only once. The chain recombines TRBV19 with TRBJ1-5; no reliable D call. There are 16 residues in the CDR3. Trimming stripped 3 bases from V and 2 bases from J, with 14 bases between. The V gene's germline CDR1 is LNHDA and CDR2 SQIVND (reference sequence). The CDR3 DNA reads TGTGCCAGTAGTATGTGGAGGGCGAGTGGCAATCAGCCCCAGCATTTT. Its protein product is CASSMWRASGNQPQHF. The whole variable domain, remainder taken from reference TRBV19 and TRBJ1-5, is DGGITQSPKYLFRKEGQNVTLSCEQNLNHDAMYWYRQDPGQGLRLIYYSQIVNDFQKGDIAEGYSVSREKKESFPLTVTSAQKNPTAFYLCASSMWRASGNQPQHFGDGTRLSIL.

The chain couples TRBV11-2 to TRBJ2-3; possible D gene TRBD2, 6 bases. Germline V gene lookup returns CDR1 SGHAT and CDR2 FQNNGV. The CDR3 is 15 residues long. The V gene lost 5 bases and the J gene lost 0 bases, with 12 bases spanning the gap. CDR3 protein: CASSANGRSTDTQYF. The CDR3 region has the DNA TGTGCCAGCAGCGCAAACGGGAGAAGCACAGATACGCAGTATTTT. Combining the CDR3 with reference TRBV11-2 and TRBJ2-3 gives the whole variable domain EAGVAQSPRYKIIEKRQSVAFWCNPISGHATLYWYQQILGQGPKLLIQFQNNGVVDDSQLPKDRFSAERLKGVDSTLKIQPAKLEDSAVYLCASSANGRSTDTQYFGPGTRLTVL.

The chain employs TRBV19 and TRBJ1-5; D unclear. The V end was cut by 3 bases, the J end by 7 bases, with 7 bases between. From germline, CDR1 is LNHDA and CDR2 SQIVND (reference sequence). The CDR3 covers 12 residues. In nucleotides, the CDR3 is TGTGCCAGTAGTATCCGGGGACAGCCCCAGCATTTT. Protein sequence: CASSIRGQPQHF.

This chain connects TRBV7-8 to TRBJ1-1, with TRBD1 matching 8 bases. This CDR3 has 14 amino acids. The V gene end was trimmed by 1 base and the J gene end by 4 bases; junction bases not matched to a gene: 2. Germline values: CDR1 SGHVS, CDR2 FQNEAQ. The CDR3 region has the DNA TGTGCCAGCAGCTTAGGGACAGGGCCCACTGAAGCTTTCTTT. Translation: CASSLGTGPTEAFF.

J is TRBJ2-5 and V is TRBV9, with a tentative D call TRBD1 (5 bases). The CDR3 length is 14 residues. V lost 0 bases to trimming and J lost 2 bases, with 8 bases between them. Germline V gene sequence: CDR1 SGDLS, CDR2 YYNGEE. This CDR3 reads CASSVGPGQETQYF. CDR3 nucleotide sequence: TGTGCCAGCAGCGTAGGGCCAGGGCAAGAGACCCAGTACTTC.

This sequence joins TRBV11-2 and TRBJ2-3, with 7 bases lining up with TRBD2. This CDR3 spans 14 amino acids. Germline CDR1 SGHAT, CDR2 FQNNGV. Unmatched junction bases numbered 5, after V lost 1 base and J lost 7 bases. The CDR3 spells CASSLGREYYTQYF. The CDR3 DNA reads as TGTGCCAGCAGCTTAGGGCGGGAGTACTATACGCAGTATTTT.

This clone showed up just once. This chain uses TRBV27 with TRBJ2-7, with D possibly being TRBD1 (5 bases). Trimming left V 6 bases short and J 0 bases short, with 15 bases between. CDR3 length equals 15 residues. From germline, CDR1 is MNHEY and CDR2 SMNVEV (reference sequence). In DNA form, the CDR3 reads TGTGCCAGCAGCCTCAGGGATTTCTACTCCTACGAGCAGTACTTC. Amino acids: CASSLRDFYSYEQYF.

As for this clone: The sample has other DNA sequences that encode this CDR3 too. This chain links TRBV27 with TRBJ2-7; TRBD1 matches at 9 bases. J was trimmed by 2 bases and V by 3 bases; bases with no gene match: 2. This CDR3 has 14 residues. The germline V gene has CDR1 MNHEY and CDR2 SMNVEV (reference sequence). The CDR3 sequence is CASSLTGGAYEQYF. The DNA for the CDR3 is TGTGCCAGCAGTTTGACAGGGGGGGCCTACGAGCAGTACTTC.

The genes are TRBV7-2 and TRBJ1-1; possible D gene TRBD1, 6 bases. V gave up 2 bases and J gave up 5 bases, with 9 bases separating them. Germline assignment: CDR1 SGHTA and CDR2 FQGNSA. CDR3 length: 13 amino acids. The CDR3 region has the DNA TGTGCCAGCAGCTTAAACAGGGCGACTGAAGCTTTCTTT. It encodes CASSLNRATEAFF.

This chain connects TRBV7-8 to TRBJ1-1; weak D call: TRBD1 (5 bases). Deletions cut 5 bases from V and 10 bases from J, with 17 bases between. The germline V gene has CDR1 SGHVS and CDR2 FQNEAQ. The CDR3 runs 13 residues. As DNA, the CDR3 is TGTGCCAGCAGCCGCTTGGGGCAGGGAGGAGCTTTCTTT. It encodes CASSRLGQGGAFF.

The V gene is TRBV5-6, the J gene TRBJ2-3, with 8 nucleotides matching TRBD2. The CDR3 runs to 16 residues. The germline V gene has CDR1 SGHDT and CDR2 YYEEEE. With 0 bases clipped from V and 2 bases from J, the junction kept 5 bases outside the gene matches. CDR3 DNA sequence: TGTGCCAGCAGCTTGGAGGTTAGCGGGATCACAGATACGCAGTATTTT. Protein sequence: CASSLEVSGITDTQYF.

This chain links TRBV27 with TRBJ2-7, with D maybe TRBD1 (6 bases). The CDR3 spans 15 residues. V shed 6 bases and J shed 3 bases, with 18 bases lying between them. Germline CDR1 reads MNHEY; CDR2 reads SMNVEV (reference sequence). CDR3 region: CASREQGNPHYEQYF. In nucleotides, the CDR3 is TGTGCCAGCAGGGAACAGGGAAACCCTCACTACGAGCAGTACTTC.

The V and J genes are TRBV6-5 and TRBJ2-7, with D possibly matching TRBD1 (5 bases). Trimming removed 0 bases at V and 5 bases at J, with 14 bases between. The CDR3 spans 15 residues. Per the germline V gene, CDR1 is MNHEY and CDR2 is SVGAGI. The CDR3, as DNA: TGTGCCAGCAGTTACTCGATCGCGGACAACAACGAGCAGTACTTC. It codes for CASSYSIADNNEQYF.

V and J are TRBV4-2 and TRBJ2-7; D remains unclear. The length of the CDR3 is 14 residues. CDR1 and CDR2 from the germline V gene are LGHNA and YNFKEQ. Trimming took 0 bases from V and 1 from J, leaving 7 bases between them. The CDR3 region has the DNA TGTGCCAGCAGCCAAGAGCAGGCTTCCTACGAGCAGTACTTC. It encodes CASSQEQASYEQYF.

The gene calls are TRBV5-4 and TRBJ1-2; tentative D call: TRBD1 (5 bases). The germline gives CDR1 SGHNT, CDR2 YYREEE (reference sequence). The CDR3 spans 15 residues. Trimming cost V 1 base and J 1 base, with 11 bases left between them. CDR3 in amino acids: CASSLFGQGNYGYTF. In DNA form, the CDR3 reads TGTGCCAGCAGCTTGTTCGGGCAGGGTAACTATGGCTACACCTTC. Supplemented by reference TRBV5-4 and TRBJ1-2, the full variable domain reads ETGVTQSPTHLIKTRGQQVTLRCSSQSGHNTVSWYQQALGQGPQFIFQYYREEENGRGNFPPRFSGLQFPNYSSELNVNALELDDSALYLCASSLFGQGNYGYTFGSGTRLTVV.

The chain is built from TRBV2 and TRBJ2-4; possibly TRBD1 for D (5 bases). Germline CDR1 SNHLY, CDR2 FYNNEI. The CDR3 is 14 amino acids. The V gene lost 7 bases and the J gene lost 4 bases, with 14 bases spanning the gap. Written as DNA, the CDR3 is TGTGCCAGCATCGAAGACAGCCGAAAAAACATTCAGTACTTC. Its protein is CASIEDSRKNIQYF. The entire variable domain, with the rest obtained from reference TRBV2 and TRBJ2-4, is as follows: EPEVTQTPSHQVTQMGQEVILRCVPISNHLYFYWYRQILGQKVEFLVSFYNNEISEKSEIFDDQFSVERPDGSNFTLKIRSTKLEDSAMYFCASIEDSRKNIQYFGAGTRLSVL.

The chain employs TRBV30 and TRBJ1-2, with 8 bases aligning to TRBD1. In germline, CDR1 is GTSNPN, CDR2 SVGIG (reference sequence). J was trimmed by 8 bases and V by 3 bases; bases with no gene match: 8. The CDR3 consists of 13 residues. The CDR3 spells CAWSGQGLLGYTF. The DNA for the CDR3 is TGTGCCTGGAGCGGACAGGGCCTCCTCGGCTACACCTTC.

As DNA, the CDR3 is TGTGCCAGCAGCCCCCCGCCCGTGAGAGTGGATGGCTACACCTTC. This codes for CASSPPPVRVDGYTF. V gene TRBV7-9 combines with J gene TRBJ1-2; unclear D gene. The CDR3 is 15 residues long. CDR1 is SEHNR and CDR2 is FQNEAQ in the germline V gene (reference sequence). V dropped 5 bases and J dropped 6 bases, with 19 bases sitting between them.